The rows below give T cell receptor beta chains drawn from one sample of a study of T cells expressing NK-cell markers. With the 5' RACE reads reprocessed, TCRdb shows one record per CDR3 protein and no DNA. With 500,000 to 600,000 distinct CDR3 sequences in the sample, the ten largest clones hold roughly 3.4%. Sequenced sample: blood T cells: a sorted CD56 or NKG2C T cell subset, CD4+ or CD8+ T cells, or bulk PBMC T cells (not recorded which). These TCRs come from a man aged 18-30 years in good health. CDR3s include the opening cysteine and the closing phenylalanine or tryptophan.

CDR3aa,j_gene,v_gene,len
CAWSVRQGGQFF,TRBJ2-1,TRBV30,12
CASSLGDRGNTGELFF,TRBJ2-2,TRBV12-3/TRBV12-4,16
CASSFGTYVIEQFF,TRBJ2-1,TRBV7-2,14
CASSGPTGTAKNIQYF,TRBJ2-4,TRBV2,16
CANQQRFSGANVLTF,TRBJ2-6,TRBV7-2,15
CSVEGRSATQYF,TRBJ2-3,TRBV29-1,12
CARAGSPSDYNSPLHF,TRBJ1-6,TRBV2,16
CSAQGLHQPQHF,TRBJ1-5,TRBV20-1,12
CASSTTTRRNTEAFF,TRBJ1-1,TRBV25-1,15
CASSFLTTNLKNIQYF,TRBJ2-4,TRBV5-6,16
CASSEASVDTQYF,TRBJ2-3,TRBV5-1,13
CASSPQGVAGIDTQYF,TRBJ2-3,TRBV7-2,16
CARSTGGSDSPLHF,TRBJ1-6,TRBV2,14
CASSPYQQGKGYEQYF,TRBJ2-7,TRBV7-6,16
CASSTPWTAPRETQYF,TRBJ2-5,TRBV10-2,16
CASSTGQVFTGELFF,TRBJ2-2,TRBV12-3/TRBV12-4,15
CASSPTPGTQYPNEQFF,TRBJ2-1,TRBV3-1,17
CSFEILGTQYF,TRBJ2-5,TRBV29-1,11
CASSLSSDRGYNSPLHF,TRBJ1-6,TRBV5-6,17
CSVEGRRSEQYF,TRBJ2-7,TRBV29-1,12
CASSLGADYTGELFF,TRBJ2-2,TRBV7-2,15
CATIGGGLGNEQFF,TRBJ2-1,TRBV24-1,14
CSGEEGMNTEAFF,TRBJ1-1,TRBV29-1,13
CASSLTGTGTETQYF,TRBJ2-5,TRBV3-1,15
CSVARQPGYNEQFF,TRBJ2-1,TRBV29-1,14
CASSYPPGDRVLHRELFF,TRBJ2-2,TRBV6-5,18
CASSDGGEQFF,TRBJ2-1,TRBV2,11
CASRQGIYEQYF,TRBJ2-7,TRBV28,12
CASSTGRGIGNQPQHF,TRBJ1-5,TRBV7-8,16
CSVGGADGGGTEAFF,TRBJ1-1,TRBV29-1,15
CAWNRQGEQFF,TRBJ2-1,TRBV30,11
CSARATTGGDYGYTF,TRBJ1-2,TRBV20-1,15
CASSLALLAGTNIQYF,TRBJ2-4,TRBV7-2,16
CASSIASGRAGELFF,TRBJ2-2,TRBV19,15
CASSLAWDRSTDTQYF,TRBJ2-3,TRBV5-6,16
CADRDSDTQYF,TRBJ2-3,TRBV7-8,11
CAIGRSYNEQFF,TRBJ2-1,TRBV12-3/TRBV12-4,12
CASSLGRGLEVQQFF,TRBJ2-1,TRBV6-5,15
CASSLEIAGANVLTF,TRBJ2-6,TRBV27,15
CASSWGGGSHNEQFF,TRBJ2-1,TRBV5-1,15
CASRGTGYGKLFF,TRBJ1-4,TRBV12-3/TRBV12-4,13
CASSFRPNNSPLHF,TRBJ1-6,TRBV5-5,14
CASSPGGLAGDTQYF,TRBJ2-3,TRBV7-3,15
CASKKTGGLAKNIQYF,TRBJ2-4,TRBV5-1,16
CASSLLGLADEQYF,TRBJ2-7,TRBV11-1,14
CASSVAKTSPLINEQFF,TRBJ2-1,TRBV27,17
CASSLRGEVRNTEAFF,TRBJ1-1,TRBV27,16
CASSPDPSSYEQYF,TRBJ2-7,TRBV28,14
CSVTPADTGELFF,TRBJ2-2,TRBV29-1,13
CAWSEPGREYSDTQYF,TRBJ2-3,TRBV30,16
CASSSSWGGVTEAFF,TRBJ1-1,TRBV6-1,15
CATSRVAGIVSYNEQFF,TRBJ2-1,TRBV15,17
CASSRDRGKDYGYTF,TRBJ1-2,TRBV5-1,15
CASSDSRLTYNEQFF,TRBJ2-1,TRBV10-1,15
CASSRTSGLNTGELFF,TRBJ2-2,TRBV12-3/TRBV12-4,16
CSVGTRLQETQYF,TRBJ2-5,TRBV29-1,13
CSARQSGVPDTQYF,TRBJ2-3,TRBV20-1,14
CASSRRLAGGETQETQYF,TRBJ2-5,TRBV5-1,18
CASSEGTTGQSYEQYF,TRBJ2-7,TRBV5-1,16